This TCR beta chain came from a study of technical replicates of blood from several donors (dated by TCRdb to 2015 to 2018). Libraries were prepared through the immunoSEQ multiplex PCR assay. TCRdb holds this immuneACCESS table with in-frame rearrangements only. Some clones are missing; in checked studies, unresolved V genes explain under half, and the rest has no known cause. This sample is represented by tens of thousands of clones; 90% to 95% of them were singletons. Of the sample, approximately 0.4% is held by the ten largest clones. Ends trimmed: V by 4 bases, J by 6 bases; bases unmatched to a gene: 8. Spanning cysteine to phenylalanine, the CDR3 consists of 15 amino acids. Kept here is only the CDR3 DNA, which spans 45 bases and is read in frame from base 1. Taken from the germline V gene, the CDR1 and CDR2 loops are SGHDT and YYEEEE. Of note for this clone: Its cognate antigen has yet to be identified. There are no base qualities to consult, and no much larger clone falls within one base.

The sequenced sample was T cells isolated from PBMCs. This clonotype was sampled from a human donor in good health. The chain links TRBV5-6 with TRBJ2-3; 10 junctional bases match TRBD1. The DNA sequence reads TGTGCCAGCAGCAGGACAGGGGGATTCATGGATACGCAGTATTTT. Its translation is CASSRTGGFMDTQYF.